The sample holds one count of the clone carrying this TCR beta chain. Its antigen is still unknown. PCR involved 60 Vbeta and 13 Jbeta primers. Assay: immunoSEQ multiplex PCR; the TCRdb copy retains only in-frame clones and omits some. The sample yields approximately 150,000 clones, 76% seen once. Donors had nominal health at sampling but likely had unrecorded immune exposures. The sample originates from a study of cytomegalovirus exposure and HLA in healthy donors. Study-level points and caveats: Sequencing artifact likely explains a cluster of highly shared sequence variants.

V was pared by 3 bases and J by 2 bases, with 17 bases between. Germline assignment: CDR1 SGHTA and CDR2 FQGNSA. The CDR3 consists of 16 residues. Sequenced input: PBMCs. This receptor was obtained from a man aged 55 to 70 in good health and CMV-seronegative. The chain links TRBV7-2 to TRBJ2-7, with D possibly being TRBD2 (6 bases). The CDR3 sequence: CASSFQTGTQAYEQYF. The CDR3, as DNA: TGTGCCAGCAGCTTCCAGACCGGGACTCAGGCCTACGAGCAGTACTTC.